The clone carrying this TCR beta chain was seen just once. This specimen comes from a study of OX40 agonist ivuxolimab in advanced cancers. Overall study context: The patients received agonistic anti-OX40 (CD134) antibody ivuxolimab.

Assay: immunoSEQ multiplex PCR; the TCRdb copy retains only in-frame clones and omits some. This sample has around 140,000 clones, with approximately 94% found just once. The V gene's germline CDR1 is SGHNT and CDR2 YYREEE (reference sequence). The CDR3 loop spans 16 amino acids. The J segment lost 4 bases and the V segment lost 6 bases, leaving 8 bases of the junction unmatched. The chain employs TRBV5-4 and TRBJ2-1; 12 nucleotides line up with TRBD2. The sample in question was CD4+ or CD8+ T cells sorted from blood, obtained in a trial of the OX40 agonist ivuxolimab. The source is an adult with an advanced solid tumor such as melanoma, head and neck, liver or kidney cancer. CDR3 region: CASTPVTSGGYNEQFF. In DNA, the CDR3 is TGTGCCAGCACCCCGGTGACTAGCGGGGGTTACAATGAGCAGTTCTTC.